The rows below give T cell receptor beta chains drawn from one sample of a study of OX40 agonist ivuxolimab in advanced cancers. Only in-frame clones appear in the TCRdb table, and some are missing; sequencing was by immunoSEQ multiplex PCR. The table lists tens of thousands of clones, more than 80% of them singletons. Sequenced material: CD4+ or CD8+ T cells sorted from blood, taken in a trial of the OX40 agonist ivuxolimab. The receptor set was obtained from an adult with an advanced solid tumor such as melanoma, head and neck, liver or kidney cancer. CDR3s include the opening cysteine and the closing phenylalanine or tryptophan. The D gene is left open where the match is weak.

V gene: TRBV10-3; J gene: TRBJ1-6; D gene: TRBD1; CDR3 protein: CAAQGNYNSPLHF; CDR3 DNA: TGTGCCGCACAGGGGAACTATAATTCACCCCTCCACTTT
V gene: TRBV5-4; J gene: TRBJ1-2; D gene: -; CDR3 protein: CASSFDRSGYTF; CDR3 DNA: TGTGCCAGCAGCTTCGACCGATCTGGCTACACCTTC
V gene: TRBV11-3; J gene: TRBJ2-2; D gene: -; CDR3 protein: CASSFGGAGELFF; CDR3 DNA: TGTGCCAGCAGCTTTGGTGGCGCCGGGGAGCTGTTTTTT
V gene: TRBV10-3; J gene: TRBJ1-1; D gene: -; CDR3 protein: CAISQLPNTEAFF; CDR3 DNA: TGTGCCATCAGCCAACTGCCTAACACTGAAGCTTTCTTT
V gene: TRBV28; J gene: TRBJ2-5; D gene: TRBD2; CDR3 protein: CASSWGGETQYF; CDR3 DNA: TGTGCCAGCAGTTGGGGGGGGGAGACCCAGTACTTC
V gene: TRBV19; J gene: TRBJ1-2; D gene: TRBD1; CDR3 protein: CASSSPWSQGSNYGYTF; CDR3 DNA: TGTGCCAGTAGTTCCCCGTGGTCACAGGGGTCTAACTATGGCTACACCTTC
V gene: TRBV5-1; J gene: TRBJ2-5; D gene: -; CDR3 protein: CASSLYSGEETQYF; CDR3 DNA: TGCGCCAGCAGCTTGTATTCAGGGGAAGAGACCCAGTACTTC
V gene: TRBV5-1; J gene: TRBJ2-2; D gene: -; CDR3 protein: CASSLDNTGELFF; CDR3 DNA: TGCGCCAGCAGCTTGGATAACACCGGGGAGCTGTTTTTT
V gene: TRBV28; J gene: TRBJ1-5; D gene: -; CDR3 protein: CASSTTVSNQPQHF; CDR3 DNA: TGTGCCAGCAGCACGACAGTTAGCAATCAGCCCCAGCATTTT
V gene: TRBV6-5; J gene: TRBJ2-1; D gene: -; CDR3 protein: CASSYRGPVGNEQFF; CDR3 DNA: TGTGCCAGCAGTTACCGAGGACCGGTGGGGAATGAGCAGTTCTTC
V gene: TRBV7-5; J gene: TRBJ1-1; D gene: -; CDR3 protein: CARSLVARGRLMNTEAFF; CDR3 DNA: TGTGCCAGAAGCTTAGTCGCCAGGGGACGACTAATGAACACTGAAGCTTTCTTT
V gene: TRBV10-3; J gene: TRBJ1-1; D gene: -; CDR3 protein: CAISEPGRGNTEAFF; CDR3 DNA: TGTGCCATCAGTGAGCCGGGGAGGGGTAACACTGAAGCTTTCTTT
V gene: TRBV7-3; J gene: TRBJ2-6; D gene: -; CDR3 protein: CASSSVSGANVLTF; CDR3 DNA: TGTGCCAGCAGCTCCGTCTCTGGGGCCAACGTCCTGACTTTC
V gene: TRBV10-3; J gene: TRBJ1-2; D gene: TRBD1; CDR3 protein: CAISYSGGANYGYTF; CDR3 DNA: TGTGCCATCAGTTACTCAGGGGGAGCTAACTATGGCTACACCTTC
V gene: TRBV9; J gene: TRBJ2-5; D gene: TRBD2; CDR3 protein: CASSVGPPASGRARETQYF; CDR3 DNA: TGTGCCAGCAGCGTAGGGCCCCCGGCTAGCGGGAGGGCCCGGGAGACCCAGTACTTC
V gene: TRBV7-6; J gene: TRBJ2-2; D gene: TRBD2; CDR3 protein: CASSPRGGLVITGELFF; CDR3 DNA: TGTGCCAGCAGTCCCCGGGGGGGACTAGTAATCACCGGGGAGCTGTTTTTT
V gene: TRBV29-1; J gene: TRBJ1-3; D gene: -; CDR3 protein: CSVEVRGIGNTIYF; CDR3 DNA: TGCAGCGTTGAAGTCCGGGGTATCGGAAACACCATATATTTT
V gene: TRBV7-3; J gene: TRBJ2-1; D gene: -; CDR3 protein: CASSSVVSSYNEQFF; CDR3 DNA: TGTGCCAGCAGCTCCGTCGTGAGCTCCTACAATGAGCAGTTCTTC
V gene: TRBV2; J gene: TRBJ1-3; D gene: -; CDR3 protein: CASSARTAGSGNTIYF; CDR3 DNA: TGTGCCAGCAGTGCCCGGACAGCCGGGTCTGGAAACACCATATATTTT
V gene: TRBV7-9; J gene: TRBJ1-5; D gene: -; CDR3 protein: CASSPTGDGQPQHF; CDR3 DNA: TGTGCCAGCAGCCCCACGGGGGACGGCCAGCCCCAGCATTTT
V gene: TRBV5-1; J gene: TRBJ2-2; D gene: TRBD1; CDR3 protein: CASSLRGTGGTGELFF; CDR3 DNA: TGCGCCAGCAGCTTGAGGGGGACAGGGGGCACCGGGGAGCTGTTTTTT
V gene: TRBV28; J gene: TRBJ1-5; D gene: -; CDR3 protein: CASRKVGGGGVNQPQHF; CDR3 DNA: TGTGCCAGCAGGAAAGTGGGCGGGGGAGGAGTCAATCAGCCCCAGCATTTT
V gene: TRBV5-1; J gene: TRBJ2-7; D gene: -; CDR3 protein: CASSAGTYYEQYF; CDR3 DNA: TGCGCCAGCAGCGCTGGGACCTACTACGAGCAGTACTTC